This is a list of T cell receptor beta chains from one sample in a study of shared clonotypes between healthy human individuals. Sequencing was performed with immunoSEQ multiplex PCR; in TCRdb, only in-frame clones are kept and a portion is missing. The data hold 1.5 million to 1.9 million clones, with under 99% observed a single time. The sequencing input was naive CD4+ T cells sorted from blood. These receptors came from a man aged 25-45 years in good health. CDR3s include the opening cysteine and the closing phenylalanine or tryptophan. Fields, in order: clone size, D gene, V gene, J gene, CDR3 protein, CDR3 DNA. The D gene is left open where the match is weak. For some rows the clone size is stated as once, few or many, or as a class when expanded; others skip it.

few	NA	TRBV7-9	TRBJ2-7	CDGGRTYEQYF	TGTGATGGGGGTCGCACCTACGAGCAGTACTTC
once	NA	TRBV28	TRBJ1-5	CASSFGFPEGQPQHF	TGTGCCAGCTCGTTTGGGTTCCCGGAGGGGCAGCCCCAGCATTTT
NA	NA	TRBV5-6	TRBJ2-7	CASSLFKTYEQYF	TGTGCCAGCAGCTTGTTCAAAACCTACGAGCAGTACTTC
NA	NA	TRBV7-9	TRBJ2-7	CASSSQGEQYF	TGTGCCAGCAGCTCCCAGGGCGAGCAGTACTTC
NA	NA	TRBV15	TRBJ2-7	CATSRGQDRYEQYF	TGTGCCACCAGCAGAGGACAGGATCGGTACGAGCAGTACTTC
NA	TRBD2	TRBV6-5	TRBJ2-7	CASSYLPVRGVEQYF	TGTGCCAGCAGTTACCTCCCGGTTCGGGGGGTCGAGCAGTACTTC
NA	TRBD2	TRBV5-1	TRBJ2-3	CASSPGLLTDTQYF	TGCGCCAGCAGCCCGGGACTACTCACAGATACGCAGTATTTT
NA	NA	TRBV12-5	TRBJ1-2	CASGLYEGGSYGYTF	TGTGCTAGTGGTTTGTACGAGGGGGGAAGCTATGGCTACACCTTC
NA	TRBD1	TRBV7-9	TRBJ2-7	CASSRTTGDEQYF	TGTGCCAGCAGCCGTACGACAGGGGACGAGCAGTACTTC
NA	TRBD1	TRBV29-1	TRBJ1-1	CSPSPWGTGGDTEAFF	TGCAGCCCCTCGCCGTGGGGCACAGGGGGGGACACTGAAGCTTTCTTT
NA	TRBD2	TRBV7-8	TRBJ2-1	CASSLASLAGGSDNEQFF	TGTGCCAGCAGCTTAGCTTCGCTAGCGGGAGGCAGTGACAATGAGCAGTTCTTC
NA	TRBD2	TRBV28	TRBJ2-2	CASSPPSGAGAGTGELFF	TGTGCCAGCAGTCCTCCTTCGGGAGCGGGAGCGGGAACCGGGGAGCTGTTTTTT
NA	TRBD2	TRBV28	TRBJ2-7	CASNRGTSGRTYEQYF	TGTGCCAGCAACCGCGGGACTAGCGGGAGAACTTACGAGCAGTACTTC
NA	TRBD1	TRBV5-1	TRBJ1-4	CASSLETGQGEKLFF	TGCGCCAGCAGCTTGGAGACAGGGCAAGGGGAAAAACTGTTTTTT
NA	NA	TRBV7-3	TRBJ1-4	CASSLTRTINEKLFF	TGTGCCAGCAGCTTAACAAGGACCATTAATGAAAAACTGTTTTTT
NA	TRBD2	TRBV18	TRBJ2-7	CASSTWTSGTYEQYF	TGTGCCAGCTCTACGTGGACTAGCGGGACTTACGAGCAGTACTTC
NA	NA	TRBV18	TRBJ1-1	CASSPLSQGGESEAFF	TGTGCCAGCTCACCACTGTCCCAGGGTGGGGAATCTGAAGCTTTCTTT
NA	TRBD1	TRBV5-1	TRBJ1-2	CASSSGQSRDYGYTF	TGCGCCAGCAGCTCGGGACAGTCCCGTGACTATGGCTACACCTTC
NA	NA	TRBV5-1	TRBJ1-1	CASSMDGGRPEAFF	TGCGCCAGCAGCATGGACGGAGGGAGACCTGAAGCTTTCTTT
once	NA	TRBV5-1	TRBJ2-1	CASSFQEFDEQFF	TGCGCCAGCAGCTTCCAGGAATTCGATGAGCAGTTCTTC
NA	NA	TRBV9	TRBJ1-2	CASSASSMGGGGYTF	TGTGCCAGCAGCGCCTCCTCTATGGGAGGGGGAGGCTACACCTTC
NA	TRBD2	TRBV27	TRBJ2-7	CASSPPGREFYEQYF	TGTGCCAGCAGTCCTCCAGGGCGGGAGTTCTACGAGCAGTACTTC
NA	TRBD2	TRBV11-3	TRBJ2-2	CASSQQGYGLANSTGELFF	TGTGCCAGCAGTCAACAGGGATATGGACTAGCGAATTCAACCGGGGAGCTGTTTTTT
once	TRBD1	TRBV9	TRBJ1-2	CASSPQTGAGGYTF	TGTGCCAGCAGCCCACAGACAGGGGCGGGCGGCTACACCTTC
NA	TRBD1	TRBV10-2	TRBJ1-5	CASSDRTGLGNQPQHF	TGCGCCAGCAGTGATCGGACAGGGTTGGGCAATCAGCCCCAGCATTTT
NA	TRBD1	TRBV5-1	TRBJ2-5	CASSLAPGGQYF	TGCGCCAGCAGCTTGGCGCCAGGGGGCCAGTACTTC
NA	TRBD1	TRBV19	TRBJ1-1	CASSADREAFF	TGTGCCAGTAGTGCGGACAGGGAAGCTTTCTTT
NA	NA	TRBV5-1	TRBJ2-5	CASSLEGAETQYF	TGCGCCAGCAGCTTAGAGGGTGCAGAGACCCAGTACTTC
NA	NA	TRBV5-1	TRBJ2-1	CASNLGGSTVSEQFF	TGCGCCAGCAACTTAGGCGGGTCCACGGTGAGTGAGCAGTTCTTC
NA	NA	TRBV11-3	TRBJ1-1	CASSLWQNTEAFF	TGTGCCAGCAGCTTGTGGCAGAACACTGAAGCTTTCTTT
NA	TRBD1	TRBV18	TRBJ1-5	CASSPESRIRTGAGQPQHF	TGTGCCAGCTCACCGGAATCCCGAATCCGGACAGGGGCGGGTCAGCCCCAGCATTTT
NA	NA	TRBV29-1	TRBJ2-1	CSVYFLGSGIPSLEQFF	TGCAGCGTTTATTTTTTGGGGTCCGGGATCCCGAGCCTTGAGCAGTTCTTC
NA	TRBD1	TRBV7-9	TRBJ2-5	CASSRDSQETQYF	TGTGCCAGCAGCAGGGACAGCCAAGAGACCCAGTACTTC
NA	NA	TRBV30	TRBJ2-3	CAWTAATTVDTQYF	TGTGCCTGGACCGCTGCGACCACCGTCGATACGCAGTATTTT
once	NA	TRBV6-6	TRBJ1-5	CATNPGNGNQPQHF	TGTGCCACTAACCCGGGTAACGGGAATCAGCCCCAGCATTTT
NA	NA	TRBV6-1	TRBJ2-5	CASSEWVETQYF	TGTGCCAGCAGTGAATGGGTAGAGACCCAGTACTTC
NA	NA	TRBV7-2	TRBJ2-7	CASSYGQGGSYEQYF	TGTGCCAGCAGCTATGGACAGGGAGGGTCCTACGAGCAGTACTTC